One sample yielded the 25 T cell receptor beta chains listed below, sequenced in a study of blood T cell repertoires in COVID-19. Produced via immunoSEQ multiplex PCR; TCRdb's table is partial and in-frame only. The data contain some 42,000 clones, over 60% of them singletons. The sequencing sample was made of peripheral blood. These receptors came from an older woman with acute or convalescent COVID-19.

The CDR3 sequence is CASSLSRTSGNSPLHF. The CDR3 region has the DNA TGTGCCAGCAGTTTATCCCGGACATCCGGGAATTCACCCCTCCACTTT. The V gene is TRBV28, the J gene TRBJ1-6, with a possible D match to TRBD1 (5 bases). The CDR3 extends over 16 amino acids. V shed 1 base and J shed 7 bases, with 14 bases lying between them. The germline gives CDR1 MDHEN, CDR2 SYDVKM.

J is TRBJ2-7 and V is TRBV6-6; weak D call: TRBD2 (6 bases). Germline assignment: CDR1 MNHNY and CDR2 SVGAGI (reference sequence). The CDR3 has 16 amino acids. V gave up 6 bases and J gave up 3 bases, with 21 bases separating them. The CDR3 coding sequence is TGTGCCAGCAGCTTAACGAGGGGAGGTGGCGTCTACGAGCAGTACTTC. It specifies CASSLTRGGGVYEQYF.

The rearrangement joins TRBV6-5 to TRBJ1-1; 7 nucleotides line up with TRBD1. The V and J ends lost 4 bases and 1 base, in that order; junction bases with no gene match: 9. The germline V gene has CDR1 MNHEY and CDR2 SVGAGI. CDR3 length: 16 amino acids. For the CDR3, the DNA is TGTGCCAGCAGTTCCCACCTACAGGGGAAGAACACTGAAGCTTTCTTT. Its translation: CASSSHLQGKNTEAFF.

V and J are TRBV29-1 and TRBJ2-3, with 12 positions matching TRBD1. CDR3 length equals 18 residues. The V and J ends lost 5 bases and 1 base, in that order; junction bases with no gene match: 13. In germline, CDR1 is SQVTM, CDR2 ANQGSEA. CDR3 region: CSVCPVMGQGACTDTQYF. CDR3 coding DNA: TGCAGCGTTTGTCCGGTTATGGGACAGGGGGCGTGCACAGATACGCAGTATTTT.

The chain carries TRBV5-6 and TRBJ1-6, with D maybe TRBD1 (5 bases). In germline, CDR1 is SGHDT, CDR2 YYEEEE. Trimming took 4 bases from V and 7 from J, leaving 12 bases between them. The length of the CDR3 is 14 residues. This chain's CDR3 is CASSPGLPNSPLHF. The CDR3 nucleotides are TGTGCCAGCAGCCCGGGACTCCCGAATTCACCCCTCCACTTT.

V and J are TRBV28 and TRBJ2-2; 11 bases are shared with TRBD1. The germline gives CDR1 MDHEN, CDR2 SYDVKM. CDR3 size: 17 residues. The trim removed 1 base at V and 5 bases at J, leaving 6 bases unmatched. CDR3 nucleotide sequence: TGTGCCAGCAGTTTATATGGACAGGGGGCTTTAACCGGGGAGCTGTTTTTT. It is translated as CASSLYGQGALTGELFF.

V is TRBV4-1 and J is TRBJ1-5, with TRBD1 as a possible D gene (5 bases). Trimming took off 4 bases at V and 4 bases at J, with 17 bases between the two ends. The germline CDR1 and CDR2 sequences are MGHRA and YSYEKL. The CDR3 covers 16 residues. The CDR3 sequence is CASSRIGGGINQPQHF. The DNA of the CDR3 is TGCGCCAGCAGCCGGATCGGGGGAGGAATTAATCAGCCCCAGCATTTT.

There are a few counts of this clone. This chain joins TRBV3-1 (or the pseudogene TRBV3-2) and TRBJ1-2, with D uncertain. Per germline, CDR1 LGHDT and CDR2 YNNKEL (reference sequence). The CDR3 sequence is 16 residues long. V lost 4 bases to trimming and J lost 4 bases, with 19 bases between them. CDR3: CASSPWSGEEGYGYTF. In DNA, the CDR3 is TGTGCCAGCAGCCCCTGGTCCGGGGAAGAGGGCTATGGCTACACCTTC.

This rearrangement joins TRBV5-8 to TRBJ1-2; no definite D call. V lost 2 bases and J lost 4, with 12 bases in between. This CDR3 has 14 amino acids. Germline V gene data show CDR1 as SGHTS and CDR2 as YDEGEE. The CDR3 DNA reads TGTGCCAGCAGCTTAAACCGAGCCTCCTATGGCTACACCTTC. It encodes CASSLNRASYGYTF.

This chain links TRBV11-2 with TRBJ1-1; unclear D gene. CDR1 and CDR2 (germline): SGHAT, FQNNGV. CDR3 size: 13 residues. V was trimmed by 5 bases and J by 5 bases, leaving 12 bases between them. The CDR3 DNA reads as TGTGCCAGCAGCCTACGGGTTGAAACTGAAGCTTTCTTT. This sequence encodes CASSLRVETEAFF.

This rearrangement joins TRBV24-1 to TRBJ2-5, with 8 bases matching TRBD1. The V gene end was trimmed by 2 bases and the J gene end by 5 bases; junction bases not matched to a gene: 6. The CDR3 loop spans 15 amino acids. In germline, CDR1 is KGHDR, CDR2 SFDVKD. CDR3 sequence reads: CATSDWQGARETQYF. Written as DNA, the CDR3 is TGTGCCACCAGTGATTGGCAGGGGGCGCGGGAGACCCAGTACTTC.

This clone has just one count. V gene TRBV5-5 combines with J gene TRBJ1-2, with a possible D match to TRBD1 (5 bases). The CDR3 sequence is 14 residues long. V shed 2 bases and J shed 0 bases, with 8 bases lying between them. Germline loops: CDR1 SGHKS, CDR2 YYEKEE (reference sequence). In DNA form, the CDR3 reads TGTGCCAGCAGCTTCGGGGGGACTAACTATGGCTACACCTTC. Translated, it gives CASSFGGTNYGYTF.

The V gene is TRBV28, the J gene TRBJ1-1; 8 nucleotides match TRBD1. Trimming took 5 bases from V and 5 from J; bases not matched to a gene: 13. The germline V gene encodes CDR1 MDHEN and CDR2 SYDVKM. There are 16 residues in the CDR3. The CDR3, as DNA: TGTGCCAGCAGTCCGGAGACAGGGGAGGATCGGACTGAAGCTTTCTTT. It is translated as CASSPETGEDRTEAFF.

CDR3 in DNA: TGTGCCAGCAGCGGTACTAGCGGGGTGGCCGGGGAGCTGTTTTTT. This sequence encodes CASSGTSGVAGELFF. This chain uses TRBV9 with TRBJ2-2; TRBD2 agrees at 10 bases. The ends lost 3 bases at V and 6 bases at J; junction bases unmatched: 5. Per germline, CDR1 SGDLS and CDR2 YYNGEE. The CDR3 is 15 amino acids.

The J gene is TRBJ2-2, the V gene TRBV7-2; 7 bases match TRBD2. V gave up 1 base and J gave up 3 bases; unmatched junction bases: 5. Germline V gene data show CDR1 as SGHTA and CDR2 as FQGNSA. CDR3 length: 16 amino acids. CDR3 amino acids: CASSLDRGGDTGELFF. The CDR3 nucleotides are TGTGCCAGCAGCTTAGATCGGGGAGGGGACACCGGGGAGCTGTTTTTT.

This clone was observed a few times. The rearrangement uses TRBV7-3 and TRBJ2-1, with 9 bases lining up with TRBD1. CDR1 and CDR2 from the germline V gene are SGHTA and FQGTGA. The CDR3 is 13 residues long. The ends lost 4 bases at V and 9 bases at J; junction bases unmatched: 4. The CDR3 bases are TGTGCCAGCAGCTGGGACAGGGCGGGTGAGCAGTTCTTC. This encodes CASSWDRAGEQFF.

The genes are TRBV28 and TRBJ2-3; D is undetermined. In germline, CDR1 is MDHEN, CDR2 SYDVKM. CDR3 length: 14 residues. V lost 8 bases and J 0 bases, leaving 12 bases between the germline ends. The CDR3 sequence is CASRHPHSTDTQYF. The CDR3 region has the DNA TGTGCCAGCCGACACCCCCATAGCACAGATACGCAGTATTTT.

This sequence joins TRBV6-6 and TRBJ2-6, with TRBD1 matching over 11 bases. V was pared by 5 bases and J by 3 bases, with 9 bases of the junction left unmatched. CDR3 size: 18 residues. Germline V gene data show CDR1 as MNHNY and CDR2 as SVGAGI (reference sequence). The CDR3 sequence: CASSHQGQGGGGANVLTF. The CDR3 region has the DNA TGTGCCAGCAGTCACCAGGGACAGGGGGGTGGTGGGGCCAACGTCCTGACTTTC.

The CDR3 coding sequence is TGTGCCAGCAGCTTAGTGGCAGGGGTGAAACATTTT. Residues: CASSLVAGVKHF. V is TRBV7-6 and J is TRBJ1-5; tentative D call: TRBD1 (6 bases). From germline, CDR1 is SGHVS and CDR2 FNYEAQ. V dropped 1 base and J dropped 16 bases, with 14 bases sitting between them. The CDR3 is 12 residues long. Full variable domain (outside the CDR3, taken from reference TRBV7-6 and TRBJ1-5): GAGVSQSPRYKVTKRGQDVALRCDPISGHVSLYWYRQALGQGPEFLTYFNYEAQQDKSGLPNDRFSAERPEGSISTLTIQRTEQRDSAMYRCASSLVAGVKHFGDGTRLSIL.

The CDR3 region is CASSEWGQGKLFF. The CDR3 DNA reads as TGTGCCAGCAGTGAATGGGGACAGGGGAAACTGTTTTTT. The rearrangement joins TRBV25-1 to TRBJ1-4, with 10 bases that match TRBD1. CDR1 and CDR2 (germline): MGHDK, SYGVNS. The CDR3 has 13 residues. Trimming took 1 base from V and 11 from J; bases not matched to a gene: 1.

The V call is TRBV11-2, the J call TRBJ2-2, with a weak D call TRBD1 (6 bases). The V end lost 1 base, the J end lost 5 bases, and 17 bases lay between the germline ends. Germline CDR1 and CDR2: SGHAT and FQNNGV. The CDR3 is 17 amino acids. The CDR3 here is CASSLVAWTARTGELFF. The CDR3 DNA reads as TGTGCCAGCAGCTTAGTTGCATGGACAGCAAGGACCGGGGAGCTGTTTTTT.

Remarks on this clone: An end of the junction does not agree with germline; a read error may underlie this. V usage is TRBV5-6 and J usage is TRBJ2-7; D is unclear. This CDR3 has 13 amino acids. The germline gives CDR1 SGHDT, CDR2 YYEEEE. The CDR3 DNA reads as TGTGCCAGCAGCTTGAATCGGAGAAACAAACTCAACTTC. It specifies CASSLNRRNKLNF.

V gene TRBV19 combines with J gene TRBJ2-1; D call uncertain. V was cut by 3 bases and J by 0 bases, with 9 bases left in between. This CDR3 spans 15 amino acids. Per the germline V gene, CDR1 is LNHDA and CDR2 is SQIVND (reference sequence). This chain's CDR3 is CASSIERVSYNEQFF. CDR3 sequence (DNA): TGTGCCAGTAGTATTGAGAGAGTCTCCTACAATGAGCAGTTCTTC.

In this sample, this clone turned up a few times. This chain links TRBV28 with TRBJ2-7; 11 bases map to TRBD2. V lost 5 bases to trimming and J lost 1 base; unmatched junction nucleotides: 4. Germline CDR1 and CDR2: MDHEN and SYDVKM. This CDR3 spans 15 amino acids. The CDR3 coding sequence is TGTGCCAGCAGTGAGGGACTAGCGGCATCCTACGAGCAGTACTTC. This codes for CASSEGLAASYEQYF.

This clone has only one observation. The chain recombines TRBV28 with TRBJ1-5; weak D call: TRBD1 (6 bases). Germline values: CDR1 MDHEN, CDR2 SYDVKM. Trimming removed 6 bases at V and 3 bases at J, with 15 bases between. The CDR3 runs 15 residues. The CDR3 sequence is CASRRTGLVNQPQHF. The CDR3 region has the DNA TGTGCCAGCAGACGAACAGGGTTGGTCAATCAGCCCCAGCATTTT.